Sequencing of this TCR beta chain was carried out in a study of chemoradiotherapy in HPV16-positive cancers. The overall study: Functional T-cell assays on two HPV16-positive patients' cells defined candidate HPV-specific clones and common TCR motifs. Overall study results and limits: Better recurrence-free survival went with HPV-responsive T-cell expansion in HPV16-positive patients. Functional assays defining HPV-specific T cells used only two HPV16-positive patients.

This clone was seen once. Its antigen is currently unknown. Sequencing used immunoSEQ multiplex PCR; TCRdb keeps in-frame clones, though not all of them. The sample lists under 35,000 clones; approximately 88% were seen once. Samples were taken several times over chemoradiotherapy. This clonotype was sampled from a human donor with HPV-associated anogenital cancer. Sequenced material: blood, taken from a patient who underwent chemoradiotherapy.

CDR3 loop: CASRPYGSSNQPQHF. The CDR3 DNA is TGTGCCAGCAGGCCCTATGGGAGTAGCAATCAGCCCCAGCATTTT. This rearrangement joins TRBV6-5 to TRBJ1-5; D ambiguous. The CDR3 loop spans 15 amino acids. Deletions cut 6 bases from V and 0 bases from J, with 12 bases between. Germline lookup yields CDR1 MNHEY and CDR2 SVGAGI.